This T cell receptor beta chain derives from a study of cytomegalovirus exposure and HLA in healthy donors. This clone has just a few counts. The ends were cut back, 4 bases at V and 0 bases at J, with 15 bases in the middle. The germline V gene encodes CDR1 SNHLY and CDR2 FYNNEI. The CDR3 is 16 residues long. The PCR had 60 Vbeta and 13 Jbeta primers. Assay used: immunoSEQ multiplex PCR; TCRdb lists only in-frame clones, some missing. The table includes some 90,000 clones, approximately 68% detected once. Sequencing was performed on PBMCs. The sequence derives from a boy aged 5-17 years in good health and CMV-seropositive. The rearrangement uses TRBV2 and TRBJ1-1; D is unclear. The CDR3 coding sequence is TGTGCCAGCAGTGTGGGAGAAGTTCTCGTGAACACTGAAGCTTTCTTT. Translated, it gives CASSVGEVLVNTEAFF.